This T cell receptor beta chain was identified in a study of neurological immune-mediated disorders. Study observations and caveats: The absence of any CDR3 amino acid sequence shared by expanded clones across subjects suggests that repertoires were private in all groups.

V lost 5 bases, J lost 6 bases, and 8 bases stayed unmatched. The length of the CDR3 is 14 residues. Germline assignment: CDR1 SEHNR and CDR2 FQNEAQ (reference sequence). The count of this clonotype is one. The antigen is unknown. Synthesis of cDNA used 5'RACE (with 10-nucleotide random UMIs). Every sequencing run produced over 170 million TCR-beta sequences, and the sequences from any one run covered 15-18 subjects. MiXCR was run by TCRdb on the 5' RACE reads, yielding one entry per CDR3 protein. Among about 50,000 distinct CDR3 sequences listed, 10% were seen once. This receptor was identified in a woman in her forties with HTLV-1-associated myelopathy (HAM/TSP). The chain couples TRBV7-9 to TRBJ2-5; 8 nucleotides align to TRBD1. The sample taken for sequencing was PBMCs. The CDR3 sequence is CASSPVRGQKTQYF. The CDR3 bases are TGTGCCAGCAGCCCCGTCAGGGGGCAGAAGACCCAGTACTTC.